This is a list of T cell receptor beta chains from one sample in a study of T cell repertoires in cytomegalovirus infection. TCRdb passed the reads through MiXCR, listing each CDR3 protein once. This sample has 380,000 or so distinct CDR3 sequences, with just under 35% found just once. These receptors' antigens are unknown. The material sequenced was cultured PBMCs, taken from culture after CMV antigen stimulation. These receptors originate from a human donor in good health (CMV status not recorded). Some clones in this sample may be carry-over from other donors' samples. CDR3s include the opening cysteine and the closing phenylalanine or tryptophan. The D gene is left open where the match is weak. Not all rows give a size; the values are once, few, many and, for expanded clones, a class.

j_call d_call v_call clone_size cdr3_aa cdr3_nt
TRBJ2-2 - TRBV7-8 many CASSLRAETNTGELFF TGTGCCAGCAGCTTACGTGCAGAGACGAACACCGGGGAGCTGTTTTTT
TRBJ2-5 - TRBV10-3 few CAINRLPQETQYF TGTGCCATCAATAGACTCCCGCAAGAGACCCAGTACTTC
TRBJ2-1 - TRBV7-2 many CASSLGSFSGNEQFF TGTGCCAGCAGCTTAGGCTCCTTCTCGGGGAATGAGCAGTTCTTC
TRBJ2-7 TRBD1 TRBV11-3 - CASSARQRTGAPEQYF TGTGCCAGCAGCGCCCGACAGCGGACAGGGGCGCCCGAGCAGTACTTC
TRBJ1-1 - TRBV27 - CASSFLDTTEAFF TGTGCCAGCAGTTTTCTAGATACGACTGAAGCTTTCTTT
TRBJ1-6 TRBD1 TRBV20-1 - CSAGTGGNSPLHF TGCAGTGCAGGGACAGGGGGTAATTCACCCCTCCACTTT
TRBJ2-3 - TRBV5-5 few CASSLQSWGTDTQYF TGTGCCAGCAGCCTACAGTCGTGGGGCACAGATACGCAGTATTTT
TRBJ2-6 TRBD1 TRBV28 - CASSLRQGNGANVLTF TGTGCCAGCAGTTTGCGACAGGGTAATGGGGCCAACGTCCTGACTTTC
TRBJ1-2 TRBD1 TRBV28 - CASSHPRTGFGYTF TGTGCCAGCAGTCACCCCCGGACAGGGTTTGGCTACACCTTC
TRBJ2-1 - TRBV20-1 - CSARVAGANEQFF TGCAGTGCTAGAGTAGCAGGGGCCAATGAGCAGTTCTTC
TRBJ2-1 - TRBV6-1 - CASSQSKLAALYNEQFF TGTGCCAGCAGCCAATCCAAGCTAGCCGCTTTATACAATGAGCAGTTCTTC
TRBJ2-5 TRBD1 TRBV7-8 - CASSRPRDRLRTQYF TGTGCCAGCAGCCGCCCTAGGGACAGGCTTCGGACCCAGTACTTC
TRBJ1-1 - TRBV19 - CATRRGGYTEAFF TGTGCCACTCGCCGAGGGGGTTACACTGAAGCTTTCTTT
TRBJ2-7 - TRBV19 - CASSISGSTYEQYF TGTGCCAGTAGTATCTCGGGTTCTACCTACGAGCAGTACTTC
TRBJ2-1 - TRBV6-1 - CASSWADEQFF TGTGCCAGCAGTTGGGCAGATGAGCAGTTCTTC
TRBJ2-5 - TRBV18 - CASSPNGAYQETQYF TGTGCCAGCTCACCGAACGGGGCCTACCAAGAGACCCAGTACTTC
TRBJ1-1 - TRBV7-3 - CASSRSGTPEAFF TGTGCCAGCAGCCGCAGCGGGACGCCTGAAGCTTTCTTT
TRBJ1-1 - TRBV11-3 - CATRGHLNTEAFF TGTGCCACCAGGGGACACCTGAACACTGAAGCTTTCTTT